The entry below gives a single T cell receptor beta chain sequence along with its context. The data derive from a study of shared clonotypes between healthy human individuals. Some clones are missing from TCRdb's copy, which holds only in-frame ones; the method was immunoSEQ multiplex PCR. The top ten hold approximately 1.8% of the sample, which has hundreds of thousands of clones, around 72% seen once. With 8 bases removed from V and 3 bases from J, the gap between germline ends came to 13 bases. This CDR3 has 13 residues. Germline values: CDR1 SEHNR, CDR2 FQNEAQ (reference sequence). V gene TRBV7-9 combines with J gene TRBJ1-2; D is possibly TRBD1 (5 bases). The sample comprised memory CD4+ T cells sorted from blood. The subset was: CD45RA-negative fraction. The clonotype originates from a woman in her 30s in good health. The CDR3 DNA reads as TGTGCCAGCTCACCTGCAGGGTACTATGGCTACACCTTC. Translation gives CASSPAGYYGYTF.